These 22 T cell receptor beta chains were sequenced from one sample in a study of T cell changes during pregnancy in multiple sclerosis. Clones were sequenced by immunoSEQ multiplex PCR, and TCRdb holds only the in-frame ones, with some missing. Here the sample spans some 29,000 clones, 89% being singletons. This sample comprised CD8+ T cells from peripheral blood mononuclear cells, obtained in the third trimester of pregnancy. Receptors originate from a female donor with multiple sclerosis, enrolled in a pregnancy study.

The chain recombines TRBV4-1 with TRBJ2-7, with D uncertain. CDR3 size: 14 residues. The ends were cut back, 0 bases at V and 0 bases at J, with 6 bases in the middle. CDR1 and CDR2 (germline): MGHRA, YSYEKL. CDR3 in DNA: TGCGCCAGCAGCCAAGAAGCTGCCTCCTACGAGCAGTACTTC. Protein sequence: CASSQEAASYEQYF.

V is TRBV10-2 and J is TRBJ1-5, with 7 bases aligning to TRBD1. This CDR3 comprises 13 residues. The ends lost 3 bases at V and 6 bases at J; junction bases unmatched: 2. Looked up from germline, CDR1 is WSHSY and CDR2 is SAAADI. The CDR3 DNA reads TGCGCCAGCAGTGAAGGGGGCGGTCAGCCCCAGCATTTT. It specifies CASSEGGGQPQHF.

This rearrangement joins TRBV7-8 to TRBJ2-2; D unresolved. V lost 4 bases and J 0 bases, leaving 12 bases between the germline ends. CDR3 length: 16 amino acids. CDR1 is SGHVS, CDR2 FQNEAQ, per germline. The CDR3 sequence is CASSSQRHPNTGELFF. In nucleotides, the CDR3 is TGTGCCAGCAGCTCCCAACGACACCCGAACACCGGGGAGCTGTTTTTT.

The CDR3 DNA reads as TGCGCCAGCAGCCAAGATATCGGTTACGAGCAGTACTTC. It encodes CASSQDIGYEQYF. This chain uses TRBV4-1 with TRBJ2-7, with D unresolved. Looked up from germline, CDR1 is MGHRA and CDR2 is YSYEKL. Deletions cut 0 bases from V and 4 bases from J, with 7 bases between. The length of the CDR3 is 13 residues.

The gene calls are TRBV5-6 and TRBJ2-5; 13 bases line up with TRBD2. The CDR3 is 16 amino acids. CDR1 and CDR2 (germline): SGHDT, YYEEEE. J lost 2 bases, V lost 3 bases, and 4 bases had no gene match. The CDR3 region is CASSYPGLAGQETQYF. CDR3 coding DNA: TGTGCCAGCAGCTACCCGGGACTAGCGGGGCAAGAGACCCAGTACTTC.

The genes are TRBV10-2 and TRBJ2-5; no definite D call. The CDR3 consists of 13 residues. V gave up 6 bases and J gave up 1 base, with 9 bases separating them. The V gene's germline CDR1 is WSHSY and CDR2 SAAADI. As DNA, the CDR3 is TGCGCCAGCAGCTCACTGAGCCAAGAGACCCAGTACTTC. Its translation is CASSSLSQETQYF.

The rearrangement joins TRBV7-3 to TRBJ2-3; 11 nucleotides match TRBD2. Unmatched junction bases numbered 6, after V lost 2 bases and J lost 2 bases. The CDR3 is made up of 17 amino acids. Germline loops: CDR1 SGHTA, CDR2 FQGTGA. The CDR3 loop reads CASSLRVAGGLTDTQYF. Here the CDR3 DNA reads TGTGCCAGCAGCTTACGGGTAGCGGGGGGGCTCACAGATACGCAGTATTTT. Full variable domain (remainder filled in from reference TRBV7-3 and TRBJ2-3): GAGVSQTPSNKVTEKGKYVELRCDPISGHTALYWYRQSLGQGPEFLIYFQGTGAADDSGLPNDRFFAVRPEGSVSTLKIQRTERGDSAVYLCASSLRVAGGLTDTQYFGPGTRLTVL.

The rearrangement uses TRBV6-5 and TRBJ2-1; tentative D call: TRBD2 (6 bases). Trimming stripped 5 bases from V and 1 base from J, with 6 bases between. Germline assignment: CDR1 MNHEY and CDR2 SVGAGI. This CDR3 is built from 13 residues. The CDR3 spells CASSLASYNEQFF. The CDR3 nucleotides are TGTGCCAGCAGTCTAGCGTCCTACAATGAGCAGTTCTTC.

The gene calls are TRBV9 and TRBJ1-1, with D maybe TRBD1 (5 bases). CDR3 length: 13 amino acids. V lost 5 bases and J 3 bases, leaving 11 bases between the germline ends. Germline lookup yields CDR1 SGDLS and CDR2 YYNGEE. CDR3 residues: CASSITGDTEAFF. The DNA for the CDR3 is TGTGCCAGCAGTATTACGGGGGACACTGAAGCTTTCTTT.

The chain is built from TRBV7-9 and TRBJ2-1; TRBD2 agrees at 9 bases. The J segment lost 12 bases and the V segment lost 6 bases, leaving 6 bases of the junction unmatched. CDR1 and CDR2 (germline): SEHNR, FQNEAQ (reference sequence). This CDR3 is 12 amino acids long. The CDR3 nucleotides read TGTGCCAGCAGACCGACTAGCGGAGGGCAGTTCTTC. This encodes CASRPTSGGQFF.

The chain combines TRBV9 with TRBJ2-3; 12 bases agree with TRBD2. The CDR3 contains 19 residues. The junction had 12 bases not matched to a gene; V was cut back by 2 bases and J by 2 bases. Germline V gives CDR1 SGDLS, CDR2 YYNGEE. Here the CDR3 reads CASSVTSGSYLLHTDTQYF. Here the CDR3 DNA reads TGTGCCAGCAGCGTGACTAGCGGGAGCTACCTCCTACACACAGATACGCAGTATTTT.

This clone was observed a few times. J is TRBJ2-7 and V is TRBV2, with D possibly matching TRBD2 (5 bases). The CDR3 contains 14 residues. Trimming pared 8 bases from V and 2 bases from J, leaving 16 bases between. CDR1 is SNHLY, CDR2 FYNNEI, per germline. The DNA of the CDR3 is TGTGCCAGCGAGAGTCGGGATGGAACCTACGAGCAGTACTTC. This translates into CASESRDGTYEQYF.

The sample holds a few counts of this clone. The limits of the CDR3 on the DNA are not certain, so only TCRdb's listed CDR3 is given. The chain recombines TRBV5-1 with TRBJ1-5. The germline V gene has CDR1 SGHRS and CDR2 YFSETQ. The CDR3 is made up of 15 amino acids, end residues included. CDR3 sequence: CASSSGEGSNQPQHF.

The chain couples TRBV25-1 to TRBJ2-5; TRBD1 matches at 8 bases. CDR1 MGHDK and CDR2 SYGVNS come from the germline V gene. The ends lost 4 bases at V and 7 bases at J; junction bases unmatched: 5. The CDR3 runs to 13 residues. The CDR3 spells CASSGQGWRTQYF. The DNA for the CDR3 is TGTGCCAGCAGTGGACAGGGGTGGAGGACCCAGTACTTC.

This sequence joins TRBV9 and TRBJ1-2; D is unclear. V was trimmed by 4 bases and J by 2 bases, leaving 12 bases between them. CDR3 length: 14 residues. The germline CDR1 and CDR2 sequences are SGDLS and YYNGEE. The chain's CDR3 is CASSPSTGNYGYTF. The DNA of the CDR3 is TGTGCCAGCAGCCCCTCGACGGGGAACTATGGCTACACCTTC.

The chain uses TRBV9 and TRBJ1-2; D unresolved. Germline V lookup: CDR1 SGDLS, CDR2 YYNGEE. The CDR3 covers 14 residues. Trimming stripped 4 bases from V and 5 bases from J, with 15 bases between. CDR3 DNA sequence: TGTGCCAGCAGCCCCAAAGGACTGATATATGGCTACACCTTC. Its translation is CASSPKGLIYGYTF.

This chain links TRBV6-6 with TRBJ2-4; TRBD1 matches at 9 bases. CDR3 size: 13 residues. The V gene end was trimmed by 5 bases and the J gene end by 7 bases; junction bases not matched to a gene: 3. Germline-derived CDR1 and CDR2 are MNHNY and SVGAGI (reference sequence). The CDR3 region is CASSQDRGNIQYF. In nucleotides, the CDR3 is TGTGCCAGCAGTCAGGACAGGGGTAACATTCAGTACTTC.

The J gene is TRBJ2-1, the V gene TRBV29-1; D not resolved. This CDR3 region has 12 residues. V lost 4 bases and J lost 5, with 9 bases in between. Germline V CDR1 and CDR2: SQVTM, ANQGSEA. The CDR3 nucleotides are TGCAGCGTTGCGCGGAGTAACAATGAGCAGTTCTTC. Encoded protein: CSVARSNNEQFF.

This clone was observed a single time. V is TRBV6-5 and J is TRBJ2-2; 8 nucleotides agree with TRBD1. Unmatched junction bases numbered 3, after V lost 2 bases and J lost 4 bases. The CDR3 is made up of 15 amino acids. CDR1 MNHEY and CDR2 SVGAGI come from the germline V gene. The CDR3 DNA is TGTGCCAGCAGTTACGTAACAGGGGGCACCGGGGAGCTGTTTTTT. Translating it yields CASSYVTGGTGELFF.

This sequence joins TRBV7-2 and TRBJ2-1, with no clear D. The CDR3 spans 11 residues. Germline V gene sequence: CDR1 SGHTA, CDR2 FQGNSA. Deletions cut 8 bases from V and 9 bases from J, with 11 bases between. The CDR3 nucleotides read TGTGCCAGCGCGACTCTAGGTGAGCAGTTCTTC. Translation gives CASATLGEQFF.

The chain carries TRBV9 and TRBJ1-2; D remains ambiguous. Germline CDR1 and CDR2: SGDLS and YYNGEE. The V gene lost 3 bases and the J gene lost 4 bases, with 10 bases spanning the gap. CDR3 length equals 13 residues. The CDR3 nucleotides are TGTGCCAGCAGCGGTCTCCGTCTCTATGGCTACACCTTC. Its translation is CASSGLRLYGYTF.

The chain is built from TRBV7-8 and TRBJ2-1; TRBD2 aligns across 12 bases. The CDR3 sequence is 15 residues long. In germline, CDR1 is SGHVS, CDR2 FQNEAQ. Losses at the gene ends were 0 bases for V and 7 bases for J; bases not matched to a gene: 1. CDR3 nucleotides: TGTGCCAGCAGCTTAGCGGGACTAGCGGGTAATGAGCAGTTCTTC. It encodes CASSLAGLAGNEQFF.